The following is a T cell receptor (beta chain) sequence with its context. These data are taken from a study of cytomegalovirus exposure and HLA in healthy donors. Study-wide context: Genetic ancestry analysis placed about 84% of the approximately 390 donors that were genotyped in the Caucasian-associated cluster.

The CDR3 is made up of 14 amino acids. The V end was cut by 6 bases, the J end by 0 bases, with 11 bases between. Germline V gene data show CDR1 as MNHEY and CDR2 as SVGAGI. PCR employed 60 Vbeta and 13 Jbeta primers. This table comes from immunoSEQ multiplex PCR, and its TCRdb copy is limited to in-frame clones, with some not included. The top ten hold 8% to 10% of the sample, which has roughly 160,000 clones, roughly 80% seen once. The chain carries TRBV6-5 and TRBJ1-1; D not certain. The sequenced sample was PBMCs. The TCR was taken from a male donor in good health and CMV-seropositive. CDR3 protein: CASSNGLLNTEAFF. CDR3 in DNA: TGTGCCAGCAGCAACGGACTCCTGAACACTGAAGCTTTCTTT.